Included here is one T cell receptor (beta chain) sequence, with context. These data originate in a study of blood T cell repertoires in COVID-19. The germline V gene encodes CDR1 ENHRY and CDR2 SYGVKD. The junction had 5 bases not matched to a gene; V was cut back by 4 bases and J by 5 bases. This CDR3 spans 14 amino acids. TCRdb keeps only in-frame clones here, not all; method: immunoSEQ multiplex PCR. The sample contains about 150,000 clones, 75% to 90% of which appear only once. Participants were placed into cohorts based on the clinical history they reported. The source is a woman in her forties who had been exposed to COVID-19. The chain has TRBV10-3 and TRBJ1-1; the match to TRBD1 covers 9 bases. The sequencing sample was made of PBMCs or T cells enriched from blood (not recorded which). DNA of the CDR3: TGTGCCATCAGTGTAACAGGGGGCTGGACTGAAGCTTTCTTT. Translated: CAISVTGGWTEAFF.